One and the same sample provided the 8 T cell receptor beta chains below, sequenced in a study of Graves' ophthalmopathy and Graves' hyperthyroidism. Investigators amplified TCR beta CDR3 regions from RNA transcripts. HTBI-primed RT-PCR formed the first round, and a multiplex PCR formed the second. TCRdb analysed the multiplex PCR reads with MiXCR anew, one entry per CDR3 protein. The table records a few hundred thousand distinct CDR3 sequences, under 45% of them present only once. The sample consisted of peripheral blood or thyroid tissue (not recorded which). These TCRs come from an adult man with Graves' hyperthyroidism.

This clonotype was seen many times. The chain has TRBV7-2 and TRBJ2-7; D may be TRBD2 (7 bases). The germline V gene has CDR1 SGHTA and CDR2 FQGNSA. The CDR3 has 16 amino acids. The germline V and J ends were trimmed by 5 bases and 2 bases, with 19 bases remaining between them. In nucleotides, the CDR3 is TGTGCCAGCAGCCCTGGGAGGGGGAGGAGGGCCTACGAGCAGTACTTC. Translating gives CASSPGRGRRAYEQYF.

This clonotype was seen ten or more times. The chain recombines TRBV6-5 with TRBJ1-5, with D possibly being TRBD1 (6 bases). Trimming removed 0 bases at V and 5 bases at J, with 8 bases between. Germline lookup yields CDR1 MNHEY and CDR2 SVGAGI. The CDR3 is made up of 14 amino acids. CDR3 amino acids: CASSYSPGDQPQHF. The CDR3 nucleotides read TGTGCCAGCAGTTACTCTCCAGGGGATCAGCCCCAGCATTTT.

This clonotype was detected ten times or more. The J gene is TRBJ2-7, the V gene TRBV29-1; no reliable D call. Per germline, CDR1 SQVTM and CDR2 ANQGSEA. With 0 bases removed from V and 3 bases from J, the gap between germline ends came to 9 bases. This CDR3 has 13 residues. CDR3: CSVEELPGYEQYF. CDR3 in DNA: TGCAGCGTTGAAGAACTCCCGGGCTACGAGCAGTACTTC.

This clonotype was seen repeatedly, ten times or more. V usage is TRBV6-5 and J usage is TRBJ1-5, with D unclear. V was clipped by 2 bases and J by 0 bases, with 8 bases between them. CDR1 and CDR2 (germline): MNHEY, SVGAGI. The CDR3 sequence is 15 residues long. The chain's CDR3 is CASSYVGDSNQPQHF. In DNA form, the CDR3 reads TGTGCCAGCAGTTACGTCGGGGATAGCAATCAGCCCCAGCATTTT.

J is TRBJ1-2 and V is TRBV19; TRBD1 agrees at 7 bases. The CDR3 spans 14 residues. Germline lookup yields CDR1 LNHDA and CDR2 SQIVND (reference sequence). Trimming cost V 6 bases and J 0 bases; bases outside gene matches: 4. The CDR3 coding sequence is TGTGCCAGTAGGGGACAGATTACTAACTATGGCTACACCTTC. Protein sequence: CASRGQITNYGYTF.

To note about this clonotype: One base away lies a much larger clone, so this may be a sequencing read error. The genes are TRBV10-2 and TRBJ1-5, with D unresolved. Trimming left V 0 bases short and J 9 bases short, with 9 bases between. Germline V lookup: CDR1 WSHSY, CDR2 SAAADI. The CDR3 is 13 residues long. CDR3 residues: CASSESKWRPQHF. In DNA form, the CDR3 reads TGCGCCAGCAGTGAGTCGAAATGGCGGCCCCAGCATTTT.

This sequence joins TRBV20-1 and TRBJ1-1, with D hard to call. V gave up 7 bases and J gave up 8 bases, with 17 bases separating them. The CDR3 spans 12 residues. Germline loops: CDR1 DFQATT, CDR2 SNEGSKA (reference sequence). This CDR3 is CSVKSAGLEAFF. The CDR3 DNA follows: TGCAGTGTCAAATCAGCAGGACTAGAAGCTTTCTTT.

The rearrangement joins TRBV25-1 to TRBJ2-3, with 7 bases matching TRBD2. The ends lost 6 bases at V and 7 bases at J; junction bases unmatched: 7. The CDR3 consists of 13 residues. CDR1 is MGHDK, CDR2 SYGVNS, per germline. The CDR3 coding sequence is TGTGCCAGCAGAAGCGGGGTCGGAAATACGCAGTATTTT. Protein: CASRSGVGNTQYF.